Given below is one T cell receptor beta chain in context. Its specificity is not known. 13 Jbeta primers and 60 Vbeta primers were used for the PCR. Method: immunoSEQ multiplex PCR; TCRdb's copy keeps in-frame clones and lacks some. The data hold roughly 140,000 clones, with roughly 80% observed a single time. This record belongs to a study of cytomegalovirus exposure and HLA in healthy donors. Study findings and constraints: Prior analysis indicated that the majority of TCR beta V segments exhibited productivity approximately 87% or approximately 30% of the time. A missense DCLRE1C variant was associated with V- and J-gene trimming of TCR beta chains in a later analysis, and an independent cohort replicated the association.

The CDR3 covers 15 residues. Trimming pared 0 bases from V and 7 bases from J, leaving 11 bases between. CDR1 is SGHNT and CDR2 is YYREEE in the germline V gene (reference sequence). The sequenced material came from PBMCs. J is TRBJ1-6 and V is TRBV5-4; no firm D call. The receptor was derived from a woman aged 40 to 50 in good health and CMV-seronegative. Here the CDR3 DNA reads TGTGCCAGCAGCTTGGCCGGGTCCGACAATTCACCCCTCCACTTT. As protein: CASSLAGSDNSPLHF.